This is a list of T cell receptor beta chains from one sample in a study of blood T cell repertoires in COVID-19. Clones were read by immunoSEQ multiplex PCR, and TCRdb kept only the in-frame ones, dropping some. The table lists approximately 110,000 clones, approximately 90% of them singletons. The sequencing input was peripheral blood. The receptor source for this set is a man aged 50 to 60 with COVID-19, enrolled during active disease. CDR3s include the opening cysteine and the closing phenylalanine or tryptophan. A D gene is named only where the DNA matches it firmly. The size entry is marked missing in some rows and otherwise reads once, few, many or a size class.

TRBJ2-5 | TRBD2 | TRBV9 | . | TGTGCCAGCAGCGTAGAACTAGCGGGCGGAGGGACCCAGTACTTC | CASSVELAGGGTQYF
TRBJ2-2 | TRBD2 | TRBV19 | . | TGTGCCAGTAGTATTGGGGGACTAGGCACCGGGGAGCTGTTTTTT | CASSIGGLGTGELFF
TRBJ2-1 | TRBD1 | TRBV5-1 | . | TGCGCCAGCAGCTTCGGACAGGGAAGTCAGGAGCAGTTCTTC | CASSFGQGSQEQFF
TRBJ1-6 | TRBD1 | TRBV3-1/TRBV3-2 | . | TGTGCCAGCAGCCGCGGGACAGGCAATTCACCCCTCCACTTT | CASSRGTGNSPLHF
TRBJ2-3 | . | TRBV4-3 | . | TGCGCCAGCAGCCACAACCGGGATAATACGCAGTATTTT | CASSHNRDNTQYF
TRBJ2-7 | . | TRBV28 | . | TGTGCCAGCGCAAATCATAGTCCCTCCGAGCAGTACTTC | CASANHSPSEQYF
TRBJ2-1 | . | TRBV15 | . | TGTGCCACCAGCAATGGGAGGGGGTTCTACAATGAGCAGTTCTTC | CATSNGRGFYNEQFF
TRBJ2-5 | TRBD1 | TRBV6-2/TRBV6-3 | . | TGTGCCAGCAGCCCGACAGGGGCGAAGACCCAGTACTTC | CASSPTGAKTQYF
TRBJ1-5 | TRBD1 | TRBV6-6 | . | TGTGCCAGCAGTCCTGGGGACAGCCGTCGGAGCAATCAGCCCCAGCATTTT | CASSPGDSRRSNQPQHF
TRBJ1-5 | . | TRBV21-1 | . | TGTGCCAGCAGGAAGGTCCGGAAAGGGAGGGTTAGCAATCAGCCCCAGCATTTT | CASRKVRKGRVSNQPQHF
TRBJ1-5 | TRBD1 | TRBV19 | . | TGTGCCAGTACGTCCGGGACAGGGCATATCGGCAATCAGCCCCAGCATTTT | CASTSGTGHIGNQPQHF
TRBJ2-1 | TRBD2 | TRBV3-1/TRBV3-2 | few | TGTGCCAGCAGCCAAGACGGACTAGCGGGCAATGAGCAGTTCTTC | CASSQDGLAGNEQFF
TRBJ1-5 | TRBD1 | TRBV5-8 | . | TGTGCCAGCAGCTTGCGGGACAGCGCACTTAGCAATCAGCCCCAGCATTTT | CASSLRDSALSNQPQHF
TRBJ1-3 | . | TRBV4-1 | . | TGCGCCAGCAGCCAAGATCGCAGGGTGGGTGGAAACACCATATATTTT | CASSQDRRVGGNTIYF
TRBJ2-1 | . | TRBV28 | . | TGTGCCAGCAGTTTATCGGGATCCCGCAATGAGCAGTTCTTC | CASSLSGSRNEQFF
TRBJ1-1 | TRBD1 | TRBV5-1 | . | TGCGCCAGCAGCCACAGGACAGGGGAGAGACCTTTCTTT | CASSHRTGERPFF
TRBJ2-2 | . | TRBV18 | . | TGTGCCAGCTCACCTCCGGACAGAAATGGGGCCGGGGAGCTGTTTTTT | CASSPPDRNGAGELFF
TRBJ1-2 | TRBD1 | TRBV5-1 | . | TGCGCCAGCAGCCCCTACAGGGGTACCCTCTATGGCTACACCTTC | CASSPYRGTLYGYTF
TRBJ1-1 | . | TRBV28 | . | TGTGCCAGCACCTCCCCAGGTGGGAACACTGAAGCTTTCTTT | CASTSPGGNTEAFF
TRBJ2-3 | . | TRBV6-2/TRBV6-3 | . | TGTGCCAGCAGTTCCCAGGGCCCAGATACGCAGTATTTT | CASSSQGPDTQYF
TRBJ2-5 | TRBD2 | TRBV6-5 | . | TGTGCCAGCAGCCGACTAGCGGAGGGGGGGGAGACCCAGTACTTC | CASSRLAEGGETQYF
TRBJ2-1 | . | TRBV19 | . | TGTGCCAGTAGAGGCAGAACTAACTCGATGGTGGATGAGCAGTTCTTC | CASRGRTNSMVDEQFF
TRBJ1-6 | . | TRBV30 | . | TGTGCCTGGAGTTGGCAGGGTAATAATTCACCCCTCCACTTT | CAWSWQGNNSPLHF
TRBJ1-1 | . | TRBV5-1 | . | TGCGCCAGCAGCTTGGACCCAGGGGTAGTTGATGAAGCTTTCTTT | CASSLDPGVVDEAFF
TRBJ2-7 | TRBD1 | TRBV6-5 | . | TGTGCCAGCAGACGACAGGGGTACGCGGGCGAGCAGTACTTC | CASRRQGYAGEQYF
TRBJ2-1 | . | TRBV24-1 | . | TGTGCCACCAGTGATGACAGCAACAATGAGCAGTTCTTC | CATSDDSNNEQFF
TRBJ2-1 | . | TRBV6-2/TRBV6-3 | . | TGTGCCAGCAGTTTCTGGACTGACAATGAGCAGTTCTTC | CASSFWTDNEQFF
TRBJ2-1 | . | TRBV19 | . | TGTGCCAGTAGTATAGATCTATACAGCTACAATGAGCAGTTCTTC | CASSIDLYSYNEQFF
TRBJ2-1 | . | TRBV28 | . | TGTGCCAGCAGTTTAGCGGGGACCTACAATGAGCAGTTCTTC | CASSLAGTYNEQFF
TRBJ2-3 | . | TRBV11-2 | . | TGTGCCAGCAGCTTAGTGGCCTCTTACACAGATACGCAGTATTTT | CASSLVASYTDTQYF
TRBJ2-2 | . | TRBV4-1 | . | TGCGCCAGCAGCCAAGGGCAGACCGGGGAGCTGTTTTTT | CASSQGQTGELFF
TRBJ2-1 | TRBD1 | TRBV5-4 | . | TGTGCCAGCAGAGCCAGGGGGCGAAACAATGAGCAGTTCTTC | CASRARGRNNEQFF
TRBJ1-1 | . | TRBV6-5 | . | TGTGCCAGCAACGCTCTTGGGGAGGCCACTGAAGCTTTCTTT | CASNALGEATEAFF
TRBJ1-4 | TRBD1 | TRBV7-9 | . | TGTGCCAGCAGCTTCGGGACAGCTAATGAAAAACTGTTTTTT | CASSFGTANEKLFF
TRBJ1-4 | . | TRBV12-3/TRBV12-4 | . | TGTGCCAGCAGTCCCTTAAATGAAAAACTGTTTTTT | CASSPLNEKLFF
TRBJ1-5 | TRBD1 | TRBV3-1/TRBV3-2 | . | TGTGCCAGCAGCCTAGGACAGGGGGCAGGTCAGCCCCAGCATTTT | CASSLGQGAGQPQHF
TRBJ2-5 | TRBD2 | TRBV18 | . | TGTGCCAGCTCCGGACTAGTGTCGGAGACCCAGTACTTC | CASSGLVSETQYF
TRBJ2-2 | TRBD2 | TRBV6-4 | . | TGTGCCAGCAGGGCACTAGCGGGAGATCACGGGGAGCTGTTTTTT | CASRALAGDHGELFF
TRBJ2-2 | . | TRBV24-1 | . | TGTGCCACCAGTGATATACAAAGGGAGCTGTTTTTT | CATSDIQRELFF
TRBJ1-5 | TRBD1 | TRBV6-1 | . | TGTGCCAGCAGTGAAGGACAGGGACGTTACAATCAGCCCCAGCATTTT | CASSEGQGRYNQPQHF